Each of the 31 T cell receptor beta chains below was sequenced from the same sample in a study of T cell repertoires in cytomegalovirus infection. TCRdb re-derived calls from the reads in MiXCR, one entry per CDR3 protein. The table shows about 740,000 distinct CDR3 sequences, with less than 40% occurring only once. The sample was PBMCs. The receptor set was obtained from a human donor in good health (CMV status not recorded). Some clones in this sample may be carry-over from other donors' samples.

The V and J genes are TRBV28 and TRBJ2-1; D uncertain. This CDR3 comprises 11 residues. In germline, CDR1 is MDHEN, CDR2 SYDVKM. V was shortened by 4 bases and J by 14 bases, with 12 bases between the two germline ends. CDR3 bases: TGTGCCAGCAGTTCCCGGTGGAGTAAGTTCTTC. Its translation: CASSSRWSKFF.

The table lists this clonotype with a few counts. The chain links TRBV7-8 to TRBJ1-4, with D perhaps matching TRBD1 (5 bases). Looked up from germline, CDR1 is SGHVS and CDR2 is FQNEAQ. The CDR3 spans 14 residues. Trimming pared 3 bases from V and 3 bases from J, leaving 8 bases between. The CDR3: CASSFRAANEKLFF. The DNA for the CDR3 is TGTGCCAGCAGCTTCAGGGCCGCTAATGAAAAACTGTTTTTT.

This clonotype was counted between two and nine times. The V call is TRBV7-9, the J call TRBJ1-2; D is ambiguous. V was pared by 6 bases and J by 7 bases, with 12 bases between. This CDR3 is built from 12 residues. CDR1 is SEHNR and CDR2 is FQNEAQ in the germline V gene (reference sequence). Here the CDR3 DNA reads TGTGCCAGCAGTCCTACCACAACTGGCTACACCTTC. Translation: CASSPTTTGYTF.

The chain combines TRBV2 with TRBJ1-5, with D unclear. The CDR3 has 16 amino acids. Per germline, CDR1 SNHLY and CDR2 FYNNEI. V shed 0 bases and J shed 0 bases, with 9 bases lying between them. The CDR3 bases are TGTGCCAGCAGTGAAGCCCGGGCGTATAGCAATCAGCCCCAGCATTTT. Translating it yields CASSEARAYSNQPQHF.

The V and J genes are TRBV20-1 and TRBJ2-7; 8 bases map to TRBD2. Trimming at V came to 3 bases and at J to 4 bases, leaving 11 bases not matched to a gene. CDR3 length: 15 residues. CDR1 and CDR2 (germline): DFQATT, SNEGSKA (reference sequence). Here the CDR3 DNA reads TGCAGTGCTAGTGACCAGCGGGAGAGTAGATACGAGCAGTACTTC. Translated: CSASDQRESRYEQYF.

V usage is TRBV7-2 and J usage is TRBJ1-1; the D is unclear. Between the trimmed V and J ends, which lost 0 bases and 7 bases, there was a span of 15 bases. Germline-derived CDR1 and CDR2 are SGHTA and FQGNSA. The CDR3 is made up of 15 amino acids. CDR3 bases: TGTGCCAGCAGCTTAGCACTGGGGATCGAGATTGAAGCTTTCTTT. It yields the protein CASSLALGIEIEAFF.

The genes are TRBV10-3 and TRBJ2-5; D is undetermined. Trimming left V 4 bases short and J 7 bases short, with 10 bases between. Germline lookup yields CDR1 ENHRY and CDR2 SYGVKD. There are 12 residues in the CDR3. For the CDR3, the DNA is TGTGCCATCAGTGGGTACGTCGGGACCCAGTACTTC. It specifies CAISGYVGTQYF.

This rearrangement joins TRBV12-3 or TRBV12-4 to TRBJ1-5; D unclear. V lost 6 bases, J lost 0 bases, and 12 bases lay in between. This CDR3 is built from 15 residues. CDR3 DNA sequence: TGTGCCAGCAGAGAGAATCTATATAGCAATCAGCCCCAGCATTTT. It translates to CASRENLYSNQPQHF.

This chain connects TRBV10-3 to TRBJ2-3; D possibly uses TRBD1 or TRBD2 (5 bases each). The CDR3 has 12 amino acids. Trimming removed 8 bases at V and 3 bases at J, with 9 bases between. Germline V lookup: CDR1 ENHRY, CDR2 SYGVKD. CDR3 DNA sequence: TGTGCCATCGGTGGGACGACAGATACGCAGTATTTT. Translation: CAIGGTTDTQYF.

This clonotype was seen a handful of times. The gene calls are TRBV6-6 and TRBJ2-7; D is uncertain. The germline CDR1 and CDR2 sequences are MNHNY and SVGAGI (reference sequence). V lost 0 bases and J lost 6, with 21 bases in between. This CDR3 is 17 amino acids long. The CDR3 DNA reads as TGTGCCAGCAGTTACTCGTCGCCTGCCTTGCCTTTACCCGAGCAGTACTTC. Protein: CASSYSSPALPLPEQYF.

This clonotype was seen repeatedly, ten times or more. The rearrangement joins TRBV7-8 to TRBJ1-4; D gene uncertain. In germline, CDR1 is SGHVS, CDR2 FQNEAQ. This CDR3 contains 17 residues. Trimming removed 1 base from V and 0 bases from J, with 12 bases in between. The DNA of the CDR3 is TGTGCCAGCAGCTTAGGGATGATTAAAGCAACTAATGAAAAACTGTTTTTT. Amino acid sequence: CASSLGMIKATNEKLFF.

Ten or more counts support this clonotype. The rearrangement joins TRBV12-3 or TRBV12-4 to TRBJ1-5, with a tentative D call TRBD1 (6 bases). V lost 3 bases and J lost 6, with 15 bases in between. The CDR3 runs to 15 residues. The CDR3: CASSFSTGLSQPQHF. The CDR3, as DNA: TGTGCCAGCAGTTTCTCGACAGGTCTTAGTCAGCCCCAGCATTTT.

This clonotype was counted a few times. The chain has TRBV7-9 and TRBJ2-7, with D possibly called TRBD1 or TRBD2 (5 bases each). Trimming cost V 5 bases and J 3 bases, with 11 bases left between them. The germline V gene encodes CDR1 SEHNR and CDR2 FQNEAQ (reference sequence). The CDR3 sequence is 13 residues long. The CDR3 DNA reads TGTGCCAGCAGCCGTAGTGGGGGCTACGAGCAGTACTTC. It yields the protein CASSRSGGYEQYF.

This clonotype turned up a few times. This chain's CDR3 is CAISERNTGLRYTF. The CDR3 bases are TGTGCCATCAGTGAGCGGAATACAGGGTTGCGCTACACCTTC. The chain links TRBV10-3 to TRBJ1-2; a weak D match, TRBD1 (6 bases). The germline V gene has CDR1 ENHRY and CDR2 SYGVKD. The CDR3 spans 14 residues. The ends were cut back, 2 bases at V and 9 bases at J, with 16 bases in the middle.

The count of this clonotype is one. The V gene is TRBV5-1, the J gene TRBJ2-2; the D is unclear. The germline V and J ends were trimmed by 2 bases and 6 bases, with 8 bases remaining between them. The CDR3 runs 13 residues. The germline CDR1 and CDR2 sequences are SGHRS and YFSETQ. CDR3: CASSLVSAGELFF. The DNA for the CDR3 is TGCGCCAGCAGCTTAGTTTCCGCCGGGGAGCTGTTTTTT. Looking up the rest from reference TRBV5-1 and TRBJ2-2 gives the full variable domain: KAGVTQTPRYLIKTRGQQVTLSCSPISGHRSVSWYQQTPGQGLQFLFEYFSETQRNKGNFPGRFSGRQFSNSRSEMNVSTLELGDSALYLCASSLVSAGELFFGEGSRLTVL.

This clonotype has just a few counts. This chain connects TRBV6-5 to TRBJ1-2, with 7 bases fitting TRBD1. This CDR3 has 13 residues. Trimming took 6 bases from V and 7 from J; bases not matched to a gene: 8. CDR1 is MNHEY, CDR2 SVGAGI, per germline. CDR3 nucleotide sequence: TGTGCCAGCAGAATAGGGGGCGCGGGTGGCTACACCTTC. Amino acid sequence: CASRIGGAGGYTF.

Concerning this clonotype: One junction end does not reproduce the germline sequence, and a read error may be involved. This sequence joins TRBV7-2 and TRBJ1-2; no clear D gene. CDR3 size: 12 residues. Germline CDR1 and CDR2: SGHTA and FQGNSA. The CDR3 region is CASSLERDGYNF. The DNA for the CDR3 is TGTGCCAGCAGCTTAGAAAGGGATGGCTACAACTTC.

The CDR3 region is CASIHGTLPTNEKLFF. The CDR3 DNA sequence: TGTGCCAGTATTCACGGGACACTTCCAACTAATGAAAAACTGTTTTTT. The V gene is TRBV19, the J gene TRBJ1-4, with D possibly matching TRBD1 (6 bases). Trimming removed 7 bases from V and 0 bases from J, with 15 bases in between. CDR3 length: 16 residues. CDR1 and CDR2 (germline): LNHDA, SQIVND (reference sequence).

The table lists this clonotype with a few counts. The chain combines TRBV7-2 with TRBJ2-3; 13 bases line up with TRBD2. The CDR3 extends over 15 amino acids. After removal of 5 bases from V and 6 bases from J, the junction contained 5 bases not matched to a gene. Germline CDR1 SGHTA, CDR2 FQGNSA. CDR3 sequence reads: CASSPTSGRWDTQYF. The CDR3, as DNA: TGTGCCAGCAGCCCGACTAGCGGGAGGTGGGATACGCAGTATTTT.

This clonotype was seen more than once but under ten times. This chain joins TRBV29-1 and TRBJ1-1; D ambiguous. Between the trimmed V and J ends, which lost 6 bases and 6 bases, there was a span of 11 bases. CDR3 length: 11 amino acids. Germline CDR1 and CDR2: SQVTM and ANQGSEA. The CDR3 is CSVPLGAEAFF. DNA of the CDR3: TGCAGCGTACCTTTAGGCGCTGAAGCTTTCTTT.

The chain links TRBV20-1 to TRBJ1-2; maybe TRBD1 (5 bases). The V gene lost 1 base and the J gene lost 4 bases, with 13 bases spanning the gap. The CDR3 is 14 amino acids. Germline V gene data show CDR1 as DFQATT and CDR2 as SNEGSKA (reference sequence). CDR3 sequence reads: CSARGGQGFYGYTF. The CDR3 region has the DNA TGCAGTGCTAGAGGAGGGCAGGGTTTCTATGGCTACACCTTC.

This chain uses TRBV4-2 with TRBJ2-3; perhaps TRBD2 as D (5 bases). This CDR3 is built from 13 residues. The ends were cut back, 3 bases at V and 2 bases at J, with 6 bases in the middle. Germline CDR1 reads LGHNA; CDR2 reads YNFKEQ. Written as DNA, the CDR3 is TGTGCCAGCAGCCAGACTACCACAGATACGCAGTATTTT. Its translation is CASSQTTTDTQYF.

This clonotype was picked up a small number of times. V and J are TRBV11-2 and TRBJ2-1; D unclear. The CDR3 length is 15 residues. Germline-derived CDR1 and CDR2 are SGHAT and FQNNGV. Trimming removed 1 base from V and 6 bases from J, with 13 bases in between. CDR3 protein: CASSLVWSGPNEQFF. Written as DNA, the CDR3 is TGTGCCAGCAGCTTAGTCTGGTCCGGACCCAATGAGCAGTTCTTC.

Only a few counts were recorded for this clonotype. V and J are TRBV19 and TRBJ1-5; 8 positions agree with TRBD1. Per the germline V gene, CDR1 is LNHDA and CDR2 is SQIVND (reference sequence). V was clipped by 5 bases and J by 4 bases; unmatched bases: 7. The CDR3 has 15 residues. CDR3 region: CASSSDRGPNQPQHF. Here the CDR3 DNA reads TGTGCCAGTAGTTCAGACAGGGGTCCGAATCAGCCCCAGCATTTT.

Only a few counts were recorded for this clonotype. The chain joins TRBV7-3 to TRBJ2-2; TRBD1 agrees at 8 bases. The CDR3 consists of 15 residues. The germline V gene has CDR1 SGHTA and CDR2 FQGTGA. The trim removed 5 bases at V and 4 bases at J, leaving 6 bases unmatched. The CDR3 DNA reads TGTGCCAGCAGCCCGGGACAGGCGCGCACCGGGGAGCTGTTTTTT. Translated: CASSPGQARTGELFF.

The table lists this clonotype with a few counts. Sequence at one end of the junction differs from germline and may be a read error. The rearrangement links TRBV7-7 to TRBJ2-5; D call uncertain. This CDR3 is built from 13 residues. Germline V gives CDR1 SSHAT, CDR2 FNYEAQ (reference sequence). The CDR3: CASSLENQETQYF. CDR3 DNA sequence: TGTGCTAGCAGCTTAGAGAACCAAGAGACCCAGTACTTC.

The V and J genes are TRBV6-1 and TRBJ2-1, with a tentative D call TRBD1 (6 bases). Germline assignment: CDR1 MNHNS and CDR2 SASEGT. Trimming stripped 3 bases from V and 6 bases from J, with 9 bases between. CDR3 length: 13 amino acids. The DNA for the CDR3 is TGTGCCAGCAGTGATCAGGGGTCCAATGAGCAGTTCTTC. Residues: CASSDQGSNEQFF.

This chain joins TRBV7-3 and TRBJ2-2; 8 positions match TRBD2. Trimming cost V 5 bases and J 5 bases; bases outside gene matches: 13. The CDR3 runs to 17 residues. Germline assignment: CDR1 SGHTA and CDR2 FQGTGA. The CDR3 DNA reads as TGTGCCAGCAGCGAAGCCGGGACTAGAGTAGATACCGGGGAGCTGTTTTTT. Protein sequence: CASSEAGTRVDTGELFF.

This clonotype has ten or more counts. This chain links TRBV6-1 with TRBJ2-1; 7 bases match TRBD2. This CDR3 has 16 residues. Germline CDR1 is MNHNS and CDR2 is SASEGT. The V gene end was trimmed by 5 bases and the J gene end by 6 bases; junction bases not matched to a gene: 13. For the CDR3, the DNA is TGTGCCAGCAGTTCCGGGGGGAGTGGCCGGGGCAATGAGCAGTTCTTC. This translates into CASSSGGSGRGNEQFF.

In the case of this clonotype: Its ends do not fully match the called genes, so a read error is possible. The chain uses TRBV7-2 and TRBJ1-6; D gene ambiguous. Germline V gives CDR1 SGHTA, CDR2 FQGNSA. There are 17 residues in the CDR3. The DNA of the CDR3 is TGTGCCAGAAGCTTAGAACCCACGTTACAGCATAATTCACCCCTCCACTTT. Translated: CARSLEPTLQHNSPLHF.

This clonotype came up a few times. The chain joins TRBV25-1 to TRBJ2-7, with D tentatively TRBD2 (6 bases). This CDR3 spans 13 amino acids. V was pared by 2 bases and J by 2 bases, with 7 bases between. CDR1 MGHDK and CDR2 SYGVNS come from the germline V gene. CDR3 amino acids: CASSEAGTYEQYF. The CDR3, as DNA: TGTGCCAGCAGTGAAGCGGGAACCTACGAGCAGTACTTC.